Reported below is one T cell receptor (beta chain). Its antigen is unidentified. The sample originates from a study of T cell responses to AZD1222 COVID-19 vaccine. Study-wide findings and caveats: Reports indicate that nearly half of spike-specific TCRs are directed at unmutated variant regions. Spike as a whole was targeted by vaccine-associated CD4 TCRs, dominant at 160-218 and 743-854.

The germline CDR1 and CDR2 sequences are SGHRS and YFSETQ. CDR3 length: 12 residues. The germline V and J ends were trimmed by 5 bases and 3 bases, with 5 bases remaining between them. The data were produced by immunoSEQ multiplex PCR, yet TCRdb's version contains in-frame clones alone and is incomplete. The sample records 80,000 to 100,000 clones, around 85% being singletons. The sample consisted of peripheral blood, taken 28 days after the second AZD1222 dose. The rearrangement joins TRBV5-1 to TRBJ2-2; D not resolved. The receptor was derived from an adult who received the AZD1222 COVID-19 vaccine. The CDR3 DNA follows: TGCGCCAGCAGAGTTTACACCGGGGAGCTGTTTTTT. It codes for CASRVYTGELFF.